The 18 T cell receptor beta chains below all came from one sample that was sequenced in a study of T cell responses to AZD1222 COVID-19 vaccine. Repertoires were generated with immunoSEQ multiplex PCR, while TCRdb's copy carries only in-frame clones and drops some. This sample carries some 200,000 clones, roughly 92% of them seen once, and the ten largest clones take about 10%. This specimen consisted of peripheral blood, obtained on day 0 of AZD1222 vaccination. The receptors derive from an adult in good health.

The J gene is TRBJ1-3, the V gene TRBV18; a possible D gene is TRBD1 (5 bases). The CDR3 sequence is 15 residues long. CDR1 and CDR2 from the germline V gene are KGHSH and LQKENI. V was cut by 6 bases and J by 0 bases, with 12 bases left in between. The CDR3 protein is CASSLGGGSGNTIYF. CDR3 bases: TGTGCCAGCTCCCTCGGGGGAGGCTCTGGAAACACCATATATTTT.

V and J are TRBV9 and TRBJ1-1; D might be TRBD1 (5 bases). CDR3 size: 14 residues. V was cut by 6 bases and J by 1 base, with 13 bases left in between. The germline V gene has CDR1 SGDLS and CDR2 YYNGEE. Written as DNA, the CDR3 is TGTGCCAGCAAACCAGAAACAGGGAACACTGAAGCTTTCTTT. Encoded protein: CASKPETGNTEAFF.

The chain joins TRBV6-6 to TRBJ2-5; D gene unclear. V dropped 2 bases and J dropped 0 bases, with 13 bases sitting between them. Germline V lookup: CDR1 MNHNY, CDR2 SVGAGI (reference sequence). The CDR3 is 16 residues long. CDR3 region: CASSYPKATNQETQYF. CDR3 DNA: TGTGCCAGCAGTTACCCAAAGGCTACCAACCAAGAGACCCAGTACTTC.

The chain recombines TRBV5-1 with TRBJ1-2, with D perhaps matching TRBD1 (5 bases). V was cut by 7 bases and J by 8 bases, with 21 bases left in between. Germline lookup yields CDR1 SGHRS and CDR2 YFSETQ. The CDR3 loop spans 14 amino acids. The CDR3, as DNA: TGCGCCAGCCAGCTTGGGGGGACGGAAGCGGGCTACACCTTC. Translation gives CASQLGGTEAGYTF.

The chain is built from TRBV11-2 and TRBJ1-1; D not certain. Germline V gene lookup returns CDR1 SGHAT and CDR2 FQNNGV. Trimming removed 7 bases from V and 9 bases from J, with 27 bases in between. The CDR3 loop spans 16 amino acids. CDR3 region: CASNILKTRVPLKAFF. In nucleotides, the CDR3 is TGTGCCAGCAACATTCTAAAAACGAGGGTTCCCTTGAAAGCTTTCTTT.

In its sample, this clone was seen a few times. The rearrangement joins TRBV6-2 or TRBV6-3 to TRBJ1-2, with a tentative D call TRBD1 (5 bases). V was clipped by 5 bases and J by 6 bases, with 16 bases between them. CDR3 size: 14 residues. Per germline, CDR1 MNHEY and CDR2 SVGEGT. The DNA of the CDR3 is TGTGCCAGCAGTCGGGACGATTCAAGCGATGGCTACACCTTC. Protein sequence: CASSRDDSSDGYTF.

This clone was detected only once. V is TRBV9 and J is TRBJ2-2; 8 bases align to TRBD1. V lost 2 bases and J lost 4; bases outside the gene matches: 7. Germline-derived CDR1 and CDR2 are SGDLS and YYNGEE. The CDR3 runs 16 residues. CDR3 sequence (DNA): TGTGCCAGCAGCGTCGGACAGGGTCTGGTCACCGGGGAGCTGTTTTTT. Translation: CASSVGQGLVTGELFF.

As regards this clone: Other nucleotide sequences in the sample specify the same CDR3. The chain couples TRBV18 to TRBJ1-1; D is undetermined. Per germline, CDR1 KGHSH and CDR2 LQKENI. Trimming stripped 4 bases from V and 0 bases from J, with 6 bases between. This CDR3 spans 13 amino acids. CDR3 region: CASSRGLNTEAFF. The CDR3 DNA sequence: TGTGCCAGCTCACGAGGGCTGAACACTGAAGCTTTCTTT.

This clone came up a few times. The chain's CDR3 is CAWSVSLEYNEQFF. CDR3 DNA: TGTGCCTGGAGTGTAAGCCTAGAATACAATGAGCAGTTCTTC. The chain combines TRBV30 with TRBJ2-1; D unresolved. V dropped 0 bases and J dropped 4 bases, with 10 bases sitting between them. Germline CDR1 GTSNPN, CDR2 SVGIG (reference sequence). CDR3 size: 14 residues.

CDR3 sequence (DNA): TGCGCCAGCAGCTTGGTGCCTTGGACAGGGATCCCCTACGAGCAGTACTTC. It specifies CASSLVPWTGIPYEQYF. The genes are TRBV5-1 and TRBJ2-7, with TRBD1 matching over 8 bases. Germline V gene lookup returns CDR1 SGHRS and CDR2 YFSETQ. V shed 0 bases, J shed 2 bases, and the junction held 10 bases outside the gene matches. The CDR3 sequence is 17 residues long.

The genes are TRBV4-1 and TRBJ1-1, with D possibly matching TRBD1 (6 bases). Germline loops: CDR1 MGHRA, CDR2 YSYEKL. V was clipped by 6 bases and J by 1 base, with 15 bases between them. The CDR3 is made up of 15 amino acids. The CDR3 DNA reads as TGCGCCAGCAGAGCCCCGGGCAGGGGGAACACTGAAGCTTTCTTT. It translates to CASRAPGRGNTEAFF.

The CDR3 here is CASSPREGAVDSPLHF. For the CDR3, the DNA is TGTGCCAGCTCACCACGGGAGGGAGCGGTCGATTCACCCCTCCACTTT. This chain connects TRBV18 to TRBJ1-6; the D is unclear. The CDR3 totals 16 residues. V was pared by 1 base and J by 8 bases, with 15 bases between. CDR1 is KGHSH, CDR2 LQKENI, per germline.

The V call is TRBV6-5, the J call TRBJ2-6; a weak D match, TRBD1 (5 bases). CDR3 length equals 15 residues. Trimming cost V 5 bases and J 4 bases, with 12 bases left between them. Germline V gives CDR1 MNHEY, CDR2 SVGAGI. CDR3 sequence reads: CASSPTGAGANVLTF. In DNA, the CDR3 is TGTGCCAGCAGTCCTACAGGAGCGGGGGCCAACGTCCTGACTTTC.

This chain joins TRBV15 and TRBJ1-2, with a possible D match to TRBD1 (6 bases). The CDR3 spans 16 residues. CDR1 and CDR2 (germline): LNHNV, YYDKDF (reference sequence). Trimming took off 3 bases at V and 8 bases at J, with 22 bases between the two ends. The CDR3: CATSSPETTQGNGYTF. In DNA, the CDR3 is TGTGCCACCAGCAGTCCCGAGACTACCCAGGGGAACGGCTACACCTTC.

The chain is built from TRBV9 and TRBJ1-3, with D hard to call. In germline, CDR1 is SGDLS, CDR2 YYNGEE. The V gene lost 2 bases and the J gene lost 3 bases, with 9 bases spanning the gap. This CDR3 is built from 14 residues. The CDR3, as DNA: TGTGCCAGCAGCGTCGGGCTAGATGGAAACACCATATATTTT. This gives the protein CASSVGLDGNTIYF.

The J gene is TRBJ1-6, the V gene TRBV28; possibly TRBD1 for D (6 bases). The CDR3 runs 17 residues. With 5 bases removed from V and 3 bases from J, the gap between germline ends came to 17 bases. Germline CDR1 is MDHEN and CDR2 is SYDVKM. CDR3 in DNA: TGTGCCAGCAGTCCGCCCGGGGGCGAGGTCTATAATTCACCCCTCCACTTT. Protein sequence: CASSPPGGEVYNSPLHF.

This sequence joins TRBV3-1 (or the pseudogene TRBV3-2) and TRBJ2-1; possibly TRBD2 for D (5 bases). Germline assignment: CDR1 LGHDT and CDR2 YNNKEL (reference sequence). The CDR3 has 14 residues. V was trimmed by 4 bases and J by 2 bases, leaving 9 bases between them. The CDR3 coding sequence is TGTGCCAGCAGCCTTTCCGGGGCCTACAATGAGCAGTTCTTC. Translation: CASSLSGAYNEQFF.

The rearrangement links TRBV7-9 to TRBJ2-1; 7 bases align to TRBD2. With V trimmed by 5 bases and J by 8 bases, 9 bases remained unmatched. CDR3 size: 14 residues. Germline lookup yields CDR1 SEHNR and CDR2 FQNEAQ (reference sequence). As DNA, the CDR3 is TGTGCCAGCAGCGCACGCGGGGGTCCGGATGAGCAGTTCTTC. Its protein is CASSARGGPDEQFF.